One and the same sample provided the 26 T cell receptor beta chains below, sequenced in a study of cytomegalovirus exposure and HLA in healthy donors. Use of 60 Vbeta and 13 Jbeta primers characterized the PCR. TCRdb's copy holds only in-frame clones and misses some; the assay was immunoSEQ multiplex PCR. The sample holds about 200,000 clones, 70% to 80% seen once. Sample: PBMCs. These receptors all come from a male donor in good health and CMV-seropositive.

This chain joins TRBV7-9 and TRBJ1-5; no firm D call. Germline lookup yields CDR1 SEHNR and CDR2 FQNEAQ (reference sequence). CDR3 length: 12 residues. V gave up 2 bases and J gave up 4 bases, with 3 bases separating them. The CDR3 bases are TGTGCCAGCAGCTTACAGAATCAGCCCCAGCATTTT. Translation: CASSLQNQPQHF.

In this sample, this clone turned up once. The V call is TRBV5-1, the J call TRBJ1-1, with 9 positions matching TRBD1. This CDR3 has 17 amino acids. J lost 3 bases, V lost 4 bases, and 13 bases had no gene match. Per germline, CDR1 SGHRS and CDR2 YFSETQ. In nucleotides, the CDR3 is TGCGCCAGCAGCCCTACCGGGACAGGGTTTTTGGACACTGAAGCTTTCTTT. Amino acids: CASSPTGTGFLDTEAFF.

This chain connects TRBV19 to TRBJ1-4; 8 bases agree with TRBD1. Trimming at V came to 1 base and at J to 2 bases, leaving 3 bases not matched to a gene. The CDR3 sequence is 16 residues long. Germline loops: CDR1 LNHDA, CDR2 SQIVND (reference sequence). The CDR3 is CASSIARTGTNEKLFF. The DNA for the CDR3 is TGTGCCAGTAGTATAGCCCGGACAGGGACTAATGAAAAACTGTTTTTT.

The CDR3 sequence: CASSAQGPLAKNIQYF. Written as DNA, the CDR3 is TGTGCCAGCAGCGCCCAGGGGCCCCTAGCCAAAAACATTCAGTACTTC. This chain joins TRBV9 and TRBJ2-4, with D perhaps TRBD1 (6 bases). The V and J ends lost 3 bases and 0 bases respectively, with 13 bases between them. Germline CDR1 is SGDLS and CDR2 is YYNGEE. This CDR3 has 16 amino acids.

This rearrangement joins TRBV11-3 to TRBJ2-7, with 7 positions matching TRBD1. Per the germline V gene, CDR1 is SGHNT and CDR2 is YENEEA. This CDR3 is built from 15 residues. The trim removed 1 base at V and 3 bases at J, leaving 6 bases unmatched. CDR3 sequence (DNA): TGTGCCAGCAGCTTAGCCGGGACAGATTACTACGAGCAGTACTTC. This sequence encodes CASSLAGTDYYEQYF.

The J gene is TRBJ2-1, the V gene TRBV7-9; TRBD2 matches at 9 bases. The J segment lost 7 bases and the V segment lost 5 bases, leaving 12 bases of the junction unmatched. The CDR3 sequence is 16 residues long. The germline V gene encodes CDR1 SEHNR and CDR2 FQNEAQ (reference sequence). CDR3 DNA: TGTGCCAGCAGCACGACCTTAGCGGGGGCCCTGAATGAGCAGTTCTTC. Its protein product is CASSTTLAGALNEQFF.

This clone was counted a few times. The genes are TRBV5-4 and TRBJ1-5, with D uncertain. The CDR3 is made up of 13 amino acids. Germline V lookup: CDR1 SGHNT, CDR2 YYREEE (reference sequence). V was pared by 5 bases and J by 1 base, with 7 bases between. CDR3 region: CASSRESNQPQHF. CDR3 coding DNA: TGTGCCAGCAGTAGAGAGAGCAATCAGCCCCAGCATTTT.

The rearrangement joins TRBV14 to TRBJ1-2; tentatively, D is TRBD1 (6 bases). Germline V lookup: CDR1 SGHDN, CDR2 FVKESK. The CDR3 sequence is 15 residues long. V lost 2 bases and J 3 bases, leaving 13 bases between the germline ends. The CDR3 region has the DNA TGTGCCAGCAGCCAATCTCAGGGGCCGGACTATGGCTACACCTTC. It encodes CASSQSQGPDYGYTF.

The V and J genes are TRBV27 and TRBJ2-5; 8 nucleotides line up with TRBD1. The V segment lost 5 bases and the J segment 4 bases; nucleotides outside the gene matches: 12. This CDR3 has 16 residues. CDR1 MNHEY and CDR2 SMNVEV come from the germline V gene (reference sequence). CDR3 region: CASSVQGVTTPETQYF. Written as DNA, the CDR3 is TGTGCCAGCAGTGTACAGGGGGTGACAACCCCAGAGACCCAGTACTTC.

The CDR3 region has the DNA TGTGCCACCAGCACCGGGACTAGCGGTAGCACAGATACGCAGTATTTT. Protein: CATSTGTSGSTDTQYF. The V call is TRBV15, the J call TRBJ2-3, with 11 nucleotides matching TRBD2. This CDR3 has 16 amino acids. Trimming cost V 4 bases and J 0 bases; bases outside gene matches: 3. CDR1 and CDR2 (germline): LNHNV, YYDKDF (reference sequence).

This chain joins TRBV27 and TRBJ1-5; a possible D gene is TRBD1 (6 bases). The CDR3 is made up of 14 amino acids. Looked up from germline, CDR1 is MNHEY and CDR2 is SMNVEV (reference sequence). With 11 bases removed from V and 3 bases from J, the gap between germline ends came to 17 bases. Here the CDR3 reads CAWGGQGINQPQHF. DNA of the CDR3: TGTGCCTGGGGGGGGCAGGGAATCAATCAGCCCCAGCATTTT.

The chain is built from TRBV29-1 and TRBJ2-7; D gene unclear. V was clipped by 5 bases and J by 7 bases, with 12 bases between them. CDR1 and CDR2 from the germline V gene are SQVTM and ANQGSEA. There are 11 residues in the CDR3. The CDR3 region has the DNA TGCAGCGTTCGAGAGGCAGTGGAGCAGTACTTC. Protein product: CSVREAVEQYF.

This chain uses TRBV7-2 with TRBJ2-3, with D perhaps TRBD1 (5 bases). CDR3 size: 13 residues. V lost 6 bases to trimming and J lost 2 bases, with 9 bases between them. Germline V lookup: CDR1 SGHTA, CDR2 FQGNSA. In nucleotides, the CDR3 is TGTGCCAGCAGTTCGGACATCACAGATACGCAGTATTTT. The encoded protein is CASSSDITDTQYF.

This clone has only one observation. The CDR3 loop reads CASSLSISPHPYNEQFF. In nucleotides, the CDR3 is TGCGCCAGCAGCTTGTCAATTAGTCCCCATCCCTACAATGAGCAGTTCTTC. V is TRBV5-1 and J is TRBJ2-1; D not resolved. The CDR3 extends over 17 amino acids. Trimming cost V 1 base and J 2 bases, with 16 bases left between them. Germline loops: CDR1 SGHRS, CDR2 YFSETQ.

For this clone: Other DNA sequences in the same sample also yield this CDR3. The CDR3 DNA is TGTGCCTGGAGTGACAGGTCAAATCAGCCCCAGCATTTT. Translated, it gives CAWSDRSNQPQHF. The rearrangement uses TRBV30 and TRBJ1-5; D perhaps matches TRBD1 (5 bases). The CDR3 loop spans 13 amino acids. CDR1 GTSNPN and CDR2 SVGIG come from the germline V gene (reference sequence). Trimming stripped 1 base from V and 4 bases from J, with 8 bases between.

This rearrangement joins TRBV2 to TRBJ2-1; TRBD2 aligns across 8 bases. CDR3 length: 14 residues. Germline-derived CDR1 and CDR2 are SNHLY and FYNNEI. V gave up 5 bases and J gave up 4 bases; unmatched junction bases: 4. CDR3 DNA sequence: TGTGCCAGCAGTTTCAGCGGGGGTTACAATGAGCAGTTCTTC. This encodes CASSFSGGYNEQFF.

This clone was picked up a small number of times. The chain is built from TRBV7-9 and TRBJ2-7; TRBD1 matches 7 bases. The J segment lost 2 bases and the V segment lost 6 bases, leaving 4 bases of the junction unmatched. Germline V CDR1 and CDR2: SEHNR, FQNEAQ (reference sequence). This CDR3 comprises 13 residues. The CDR3: CASRGGRAYEQYF. CDR3 nucleotide sequence: TGTGCCAGCAGAGGGGGCAGGGCCTACGAGCAGTACTTC.

This clone showed up just a few times. The V gene is TRBV28, the J gene TRBJ1-5; D call uncertain. Deletions cut 7 bases from V and 6 bases from J, with 10 bases between. The germline gives CDR1 MDHEN, CDR2 SYDVKM. The length of the CDR3 is 12 residues. The CDR3 sequence: CASIQLGQPQHF. For the CDR3, the DNA is TGTGCCAGCATACAGTTAGGTCAGCCCCAGCATTTT. Together with reference TRBV28 and TRBJ1-5, the CDR3 gives the full variable domain: DVKVTQSSRYLVKRTGEKVFLECVQDMDHENMFWYRQDPGLGLRLIYFSYDVKMKEKGDIPEGYSVSREKKERFSLILESASTNQTSMYLCASIQLGQPQHFGDGTRLSIL.

This clone has more than one count but fewer than ten. The chain carries TRBV4-3 and TRBJ2-3, with D tentatively TRBD2 (6 bases). The V gene's germline CDR1 is LGHNA and CDR2 YSLEER. The CDR3 loop spans 15 amino acids. The ends were cut back, 1 base at V and 3 bases at J, with 11 bases in the middle. Here the CDR3 reads CASSQGSRGTDTQYF. The CDR3 nucleotides are TGCGCCAGCAGCCAAGGATCCCGGGGGACAGATACGCAGTATTTT.

The chain carries TRBV7-2 and TRBJ2-7, with TRBD1 identical over 8 bases. This CDR3 spans 15 amino acids. V shed 1 base, J shed 7 bases, and the junction held 9 bases outside the gene matches. CDR1 and CDR2 from the germline V gene are SGHTA and FQGNSA. CDR3 DNA: TGTGCCAGCAGCTTAGGTAGGGGTAGGACAGGGGAGCAGTACTTC. This translates into CASSLGRGRTGEQYF.

This chain joins TRBV10-3 and TRBJ2-3, with 8 bases that match TRBD2. Germline V gives CDR1 ENHRY, CDR2 SYGVKD. The CDR3 is 15 residues long. Unmatched junction bases numbered 9, after V lost 8 bases and J lost 2 bases. CDR3 residues: CAIAGSGGFTDTQYF. CDR3 DNA: TGTGCCATCGCAGGAAGCGGGGGCTTCACAGATACGCAGTATTTT.

The chain employs TRBV29-1 and TRBJ2-2, with 7 bases that match TRBD1. This CDR3 region has 12 residues. V trimming: 5 bases; J trimming: 6 bases; junction bases outside the gene matches: 3. Germline CDR1 is SQVTM and CDR2 is ANQGSEA. The DNA of the CDR3 is TGCAGCGTTTACGACAGGGCCGGGGAGCTGTTTTTT. Residues: CSVYDRAGELFF.

Worth noting for this clone: One junction end does not reproduce the germline sequence, and a read error may be involved. The V and J genes are TRBV9 and TRBJ1-6; TRBD1 matches 7 bases. There are 16 residues in the CDR3. In germline, CDR1 is SGDLS, CDR2 YYNGEE. The CDR3 DNA is TGTGCCGGCAGCCCTCACCAAAGGACAGGAGGTTCACCCCTCCACTTT. It is translated as CAGSPHQRTGGSPLHF.

The chain couples TRBV30 to TRBJ1-3; D uncertain. From germline, CDR1 is GTSNPN and CDR2 SVGIG (reference sequence). This CDR3 is built from 14 residues. V was shortened by 6 bases and J by 2 bases, with 14 bases between the two germline ends. The CDR3 loop reads CACLRGAAGNTIYF. In DNA, the CDR3 is TGTGCCTGCCTTCGGGGAGCTGCTGGAAACACCATATATTTT.

The V call is TRBV11-2, the J call TRBJ1-1; 9 bases align to TRBD1. The CDR3 is 15 amino acids. V lost 2 bases, J lost 3 bases, and 4 bases stayed unmatched. Germline lookup yields CDR1 SGHAT and CDR2 FQNNGV. The CDR3 DNA sequence: TGTGCCAGCAGCTTAATGGGACAGGGCTACACTGAAGCTTTCTTT. It encodes CASSLMGQGYTEAFF.

This chain uses TRBV4-3 with TRBJ1-1; 7 positions agree with TRBD1. The junction had 10 bases not matched to a gene; V was cut back by 4 bases and J by 8 bases. The germline CDR1 and CDR2 sequences are LGHNA and YSLEER. CDR3 length: 14 residues. CDR3 sequence (DNA): TGCGCCAGCAGCCTAAAGACAGGGTTAATGGAAGCTTTCTTT. Encoded protein: CASSLKTGLMEAFF.